Listed below are T cell receptor beta chains from one sample, sequenced in a study of T-cell memory formation after mild COVID-19. TCRdb used MiXCR to reprocess the 5' RACE reads, holding one entry per CDR3 protein. The sample contains tens of thousands of distinct CDR3 sequences, around 8% of which appear only once. Sequencing was performed on PBMCs or a T cell subset sorted from them (not recorded which). The receptors originated from a man in his late teens or twenties who had mild COVID-19 (a few samples of this study predate the infection). Cell type and time point are not known. Each CDR3 is given without its conserved first and last residue.

v_call: TRBV18
j_call: TRBJ2-1
cdr3_aa: ASLTGLLSYNEQF

v_call: TRBV6-2/TRBV6-3
j_call: TRBJ2-1
cdr3_aa: ASSYSLAGGPDEQF

v_call: TRBV18
j_call: TRBJ1-1
cdr3_aa: ASSPRRQEAF

v_call: TRBV4-2
j_call: TRBJ2-3
cdr3_aa: ASSRDEGTDTQY

v_call: TRBV24-1
j_call: TRBJ2-5
cdr3_aa: ATSDSRTGGQETQY

v_call: TRBV20-1
j_call: TRBJ2-1
cdr3_aa: SARAQLAGFYNEQF

v_call: TRBV28
j_call: TRBJ2-2
cdr3_aa: ASSWTGTGTGELF

v_call: TRBV16
j_call: TRBJ2-5
cdr3_aa: ASSQSGGSGTQY

v_call: TRBV6-2/TRBV6-3
j_call: TRBJ1-6
cdr3_aa: ASSIQGTYNSPLH

v_call: TRBV6-6
j_call: TRBJ2-7
cdr3_aa: ASSSVGFSEQY

v_call: TRBV7-6
j_call: TRBJ1-3
cdr3_aa: ASSLTGNGNTIY

v_call: TRBV3-2
j_call: TRBJ1-3
cdr3_aa: ASSQEGRGAENTIY

v_call: TRBV20-1
j_call: TRBJ2-5
cdr3_aa: SAREALLETQY

v_call: TRBV6-4
j_call: TRBJ2-1
cdr3_aa: ASSDGTDPYNEQF

v_call: TRBV5-1
j_call: TRBJ2-1
cdr3_aa: ATSPGGGALSSYNEQF

v_call: TRBV28
j_call: TRBJ2-3
cdr3_aa: ASSFGDRGLFGTQY

v_call: TRBV20-1
j_call: TRBJ2-7
cdr3_aa: SARDLTHEQY

v_call: TRBV7-3
j_call: TRBJ2-7
cdr3_aa: ASSLQGGYEQY

v_call: TRBV7-3
j_call: TRBJ1-2
cdr3_aa: ASSLDPGQGPTYGYT

v_call: TRBV4-1
j_call: TRBJ1-1
cdr3_aa: ASRGLTVNTEAF

v_call: TRBV9
j_call: TRBJ2-7
cdr3_aa: ASSVEGEPDEQY

v_call: TRBV4-1
j_call: TRBJ2-5
cdr3_aa: ASSQEGGILGGQETQY

v_call: TRBV6-2/TRBV6-3
j_call: TRBJ2-3
cdr3_aa: ATTFATSTDTQY

v_call: TRBV5-1
j_call: TRBJ2-5
cdr3_aa: ASSRGLAGGPLSPETQY

v_call: TRBV27
j_call: TRBJ2-3
cdr3_aa: ASKRAGSWGFLHTSTDTQY

v_call: TRBV7-9
j_call: TRBJ2-1
cdr3_aa: ASSYLGREQF

v_call: TRBV12-3/TRBV12-4
j_call: TRBJ2-3
cdr3_aa: ASSRRDRASTDTQY

v_call: TRBV14
j_call: TRBJ1-2
cdr3_aa: ASSQMNYGYT

v_call: TRBV27
j_call: TRBJ1-2
cdr3_aa: ASSPVVGAALSNYGYT

v_call: TRBV5-1
j_call: TRBJ1-3
cdr3_aa: ASSPQGPISGNTIY

v_call: TRBV20-1
j_call: TRBJ1-2
cdr3_aa: SARVGGNYGYT

v_call: TRBV27
j_call: TRBJ1-3
cdr3_aa: ASSHQGGQTGNTIY

v_call: TRBV20-1
j_call: TRBJ1-5
cdr3_aa: SARVGGTDSSNQPQH

v_call: TRBV6-4
j_call: TRBJ2-1
cdr3_aa: ASSDGLENNEQF

v_call: TRBV29-1
j_call: TRBJ1-1
cdr3_aa: SARQGWGMNTEAF

v_call: TRBV3-1
j_call: TRBJ2-5
cdr3_aa: ASSQRTSWGGETQY

v_call: TRBV7-8
j_call: TRBJ1-4
cdr3_aa: ASSLQTATNEKLF

v_call: TRBV5-4
j_call: TRBJ2-1
cdr3_aa: ASSLAGQGAGEQF

v_call: TRBV5-1
j_call: TRBJ2-5
cdr3_aa: ASSFGSGGAETQY

v_call: TRBV25-1
j_call: TRBJ1-6
cdr3_aa: ASSWTVHNSPLH

v_call: TRBV27
j_call: TRBJ1-5
cdr3_aa: ASSFGQGNQPQH

v_call: TRBV4-3
j_call: TRBJ2-6
cdr3_aa: ASSQESASGANVLT

v_call: TRBV24-1
j_call: TRBJ1-4
cdr3_aa: ARNSQGLEKLF

v_call: TRBV7-8
j_call: TRBJ2-1
cdr3_aa: ASSRDRGQYNEQF

v_call: TRBV5-4
j_call: TRBJ2-3
cdr3_aa: ASSFADTQY

v_call: TRBV7-2
j_call: TRBJ2-5
cdr3_aa: ASSLGASLQETQY